The entry below gives a single T cell receptor (beta chain) sequence along with its context. No antigen is known for it. This entry comes from a study of blood T cells in healthy people across ages. Findings and limits, study-wide: Changes seen in expanded clonotypes were possibly confounded by donor CMV status left unknown.

For the second PCR, which ran for about 6 to 11 cycles, a sample-barcoded 5' primer and a J-beta primer mix were used. TCRdb itself ran the 5' RACE reads through MiXCR, one entry per CDR3 protein. The sample shows some 1,800,000 distinct CDR3 sequences, about two fifths of them seen only once. This CDR3 is 16 amino acids long. CDR1 SGHDT and CDR2 YYEEEE come from the germline V gene. After removal of 4 bases from V and 3 bases from J, the junction contained 9 bases not matched to a gene. This clonotype was sampled from a human donor in good health. The sample consisted of blood. The gene calls are TRBV5-6 and TRBJ2-7; 11 bases fit TRBD1. The CDR3 DNA follows: TGTGCCAGCAGCCCCGGACAGGGGGCTGATTACTACGAGCAGTACTTC. The encoded protein is CASSPGQGADYYEQYF.